The rows below give T cell receptor beta chains drawn from one sample of a study of human T cells and chemical hapten exposure. TCRdb recomputed calls from the RACE reads with MiXCR, one row per CDR3 protein. The table has more than 90,000 distinct CDR3 sequences, roughly 11% seen once. The sequencing here drew on whole blood, taken in connection with sensitization to the hapten diphenylcyclopropenone (DPC). The receptors shown here come from a woman aged 40 to 50 with alopecia areata. Some clones in this sample may be carry-over from other donors' samples. CDR3s include the opening cysteine and the closing phenylalanine or tryptophan. Each record gives: clone size, J gene, D gene, CDR3 length, V gene, CDR3 protein, CDR3 DNA. D genes are given only for firm matches. Rows give clone size only sometimes, using once, few, many, or a class for an expanded clone.

NA	TRBJ2-1	NA	12	TRBV6-2/TRBV6-3	CASSYNYNEQFF	TGTGCCAGCAGTTATAACTACAATGAGCAGTTCTTC
many	TRBJ2-7	TRBD1	16	TRBV7-9	CASRVDRDRNLYEQYF	TGTGCCAGCAGGGTAGACCGGGACAGGAACCTCTACGAGCAGTACTTC
NA	TRBJ1-1	NA	13	TRBV18	CASSPSINTEAFF	TGTGCCAGCTCACCATCCATCAACACTGAAGCTTTCTTT
few	TRBJ1-4	TRBD1	16	TRBV12-3/TRBV12-4	CASSSSGPGGEEKLFF	TGTGCCAGCAGCTCCTCTGGTCCAGGGGGAGAGGAAAAACTGTTTTTT
NA	TRBJ1-5	NA	15	TRBV13	CASSVSSRGMGPQHF	TGTGCCAGCAGCGTTTCCTCCAGGGGCATGGGGCCCCAGCATTTT
many	TRBJ1-2	NA	14	TRBV20-1	CSARDPRSSYGYTF	TGCAGTGCTAGAGATCCGCGATCATCCTATGGCTACACCTTC
NA	TRBJ2-2	TRBD1	15	TRBV12-3/TRBV12-4	CASSLGQPNTGELFF	TGTGCCAGCAGTTTGGGACAGCCGAACACCGGGGAGCTGTTTTTT
many	TRBJ2-2	TRBD2	16	TRBV5-1	CASSLPPSGSLGELFF	TGCGCCAGCAGCCTTCCTCCTAGCGGGAGCCTTGGGGAGCTGTTTTTT
many	TRBJ2-3	NA	13	TRBV3-1	CASSQEGADTQYF	TGTGCCAGCAGCCAAGAAGGCGCAGATACGCAGTATTTT
few	TRBJ2-3	NA	16	TRBV18	CASSPPRTAGTDTQYF	TGTGCCAGCTCACCACCTAGGACAGCCGGCACAGATACGCAGTATTTT
NA	TRBJ2-3	NA	13	TRBV29-1	CSVDPQPTDTQYF	TGCAGCGTTGACCCGCAGCCCACAGATACGCAGTATTTT
NA	TRBJ1-4	NA	14	TRBV5-4	CASSLTGMGEKLFF	TGTGCCAGCAGCTTGACCGGGATGGGGGAAAAACTGTTTTTT
many	TRBJ2-7	NA	13	TRBV6-2/TRBV6-3	CASTSQSSYEQYF	TGTGCCAGCACATCACAGAGCTCCTACGAGCAGTACTTC
many	TRBJ2-1	TRBD1	16	TRBV6-4	CASSETGQGFRNEQFF	TGTGCCAGCAGTGAAACCGGACAGGGGTTTCGCAATGAGCAGTTCTTC
few	TRBJ2-7	TRBD2	15	TRBV28	CASSSLSGSWYEQYF	TGTGCCAGCAGTTCCCTTAGCGGGAGTTGGTACGAGCAGTACTTC
NA	TRBJ2-6	NA	18	TRBV10-3	CAISVRAGPEFGANVLTF	TGTGCCATCAGTGTGAGGGCAGGGCCGGAGTTTGGGGCCAACGTCCTGACTTTC
few	TRBJ2-1	TRBD1	17	TRBV6-2/TRBV6-3	CASSSRPRGTVNNEQFF	TGTGCCAGCAGCTCCCGACCCCGTGGGACAGTTAACAATGAGCAGTTCTTC
many	TRBJ1-1	NA	13	TRBV12-3/TRBV12-4	CASSPGRNTEAFF	TGTGCCAGCAGTCCGGGACGGAACACTGAAGCTTTCTTT
few	TRBJ1-5	NA	16	TRBV3-1	CASSQGNNGGNQPQHF	TGTGCCAGCAGCCAAGGGAATAACGGGGGCAATCAGCCCCAGCATTTT
NA	TRBJ1-1	NA	17	TRBV4-1	CASTRTNTGTSNTEAFF	TGCGCCAGCACCCGGACGAATACCGGGACATCTAACACTGAAGCTTTCTTT
many	TRBJ1-1	NA	12	TRBV10-3	CACGSLGTEAFF	TGTGCCTGCGGGTCCCTCGGTACTGAAGCTTTCTTT
NA	TRBJ2-3	TRBD2	16	TRBV20-1	CSAPTAAGGSTDTQYF	TGCAGTGCCCCCACCGCCGCGGGGGGCAGCACAGATACGCAGTATTTT
many	TRBJ1-5	NA	16	TRBV12-3/TRBV12-4	CASSPPGHVSNQPQHF	TGTGCCAGCAGTCCCCCCGGACACGTTAGCAATCAGCCCCAGCATTTT
few	TRBJ1-1	NA	13	TRBV30	CAWSVHGNTEAFF	TGTGCCTGGAGTGTACATGGGAACACTGAAGCTTTCTTT
many	TRBJ2-7	TRBD2	14	TRBV6-6	CASSYQRGEYEQYF	TGTGCCAGCAGTTACCAGCGGGGGGAGTACGAGCAGTACTTC
NA	TRBJ2-7	NA	17	TRBV15	CATMPQGDDMRGNEQYF	TGTGCCACAATGCCCCAAGGGGACGACATGCGGGGCAACGAGCAGTACTTC
few	TRBJ2-7	NA	16	TRBV4-2	CASSHPGGDSTYEQYF	TGTGCCAGCAGCCATCCCGGCGGGGACTCAACCTACGAGCAGTACTTC
few	TRBJ2-7	TRBD2	14	TRBV10-3	CAINSGGSSYEQYF	TGTGCCATCAATAGCGGGGGCTCTTCCTACGAGCAGTACTTC
NA	TRBJ2-5	NA	14	TRBV9	CASSLRGPPETQYF	TGTGCCAGCAGCCTCCGCGGGCCACCCGAGACCCAGTACTTC
NA	TRBJ2-1	NA	16	TRBV7-2	CASSPGGSGQGNEQFF	TGTGCCAGCAGTCCAGGGGGTAGCGGCCAGGGGAATGAGCAGTTCTTC
many	TRBJ1-1	NA	12	TRBV12-5	CASGLGSGEAFF	TGTGCTAGTGGTTTGGGCTCCGGCGAAGCTTTCTTT
many	TRBJ2-7	NA	13	TRBV24-1	CATSWGDTYEQYF	TGTGCCACCAGTTGGGGGGACACCTACGAGCAGTACTTC
few	TRBJ2-6	NA	18	TRBV6-5	CASSYRRPGTSGANVLTF	TGTGCCAGCAGTTACCGGCGCCCCGGGACCTCTGGGGCCAACGTCCTGACTTTC
many	TRBJ1-3	NA	14	TRBV12-3/TRBV12-4	CAIFPVRSGNTIYF	TGTGCCATCTTCCCGGTCCGCTCTGGAAACACCATATATTTT
few	TRBJ1-5	NA	16	TRBV3-1	CASSPSGRGGNQPQHF	TGTGCCAGCAGCCCCTCCGGTAGGGGGGGAAATCAGCCCCAGCATTTT
NA	TRBJ2-7	TRBD1	14	TRBV6-1	CASNSKKGAEEQYF	TGTGCCAGCAACTCCAAGAAGGGGGCAGAAGAGCAGTACTTC